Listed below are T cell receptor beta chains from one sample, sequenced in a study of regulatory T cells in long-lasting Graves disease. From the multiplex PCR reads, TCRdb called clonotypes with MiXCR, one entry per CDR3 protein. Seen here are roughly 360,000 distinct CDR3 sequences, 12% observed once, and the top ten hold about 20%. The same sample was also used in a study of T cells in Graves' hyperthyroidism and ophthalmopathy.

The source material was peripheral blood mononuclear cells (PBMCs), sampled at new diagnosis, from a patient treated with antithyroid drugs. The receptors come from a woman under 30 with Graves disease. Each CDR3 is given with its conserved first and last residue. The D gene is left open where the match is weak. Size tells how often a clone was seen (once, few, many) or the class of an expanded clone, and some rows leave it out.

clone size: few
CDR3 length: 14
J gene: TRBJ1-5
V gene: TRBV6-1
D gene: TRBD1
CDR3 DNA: TGTGCCAGCAGTCAGGGGGCAAGGAATCAGCCCCAGCATTTT
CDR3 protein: CASSQGARNQPQHF

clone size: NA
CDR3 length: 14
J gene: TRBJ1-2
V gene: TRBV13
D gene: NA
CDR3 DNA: TGTGCCAGCAGCTTAGGCAGTGATAGCTATGGCTACACCTTC
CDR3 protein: CASSLGSDSYGYTF

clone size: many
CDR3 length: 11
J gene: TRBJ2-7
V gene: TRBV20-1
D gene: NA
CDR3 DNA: TGCAGTGCTACCACCGGGGATTTAGAGTACTTC
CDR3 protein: CSATTGDLEYF

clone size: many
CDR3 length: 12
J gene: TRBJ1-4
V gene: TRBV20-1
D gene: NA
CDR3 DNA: TGCGTAGTCGGGGGGGCAGATGAAAAACTGTTTTTT
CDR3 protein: CVVGGADEKLFF

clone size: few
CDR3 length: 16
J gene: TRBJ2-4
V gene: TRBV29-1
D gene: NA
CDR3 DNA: TGCAGCGTCCGGCCCGGGGATGTGGGGTCCAAAAACATTCAGTACTTC
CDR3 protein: CSVRPGDVGSKNIQYF

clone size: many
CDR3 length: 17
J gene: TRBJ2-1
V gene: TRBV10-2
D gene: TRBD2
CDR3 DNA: TGCGCCAGCAGTGCCCTATCTATCGGGGGGGCAGGAGGGGAGCAGTTCTTC
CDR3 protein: CASSALSIGGAGGEQFF

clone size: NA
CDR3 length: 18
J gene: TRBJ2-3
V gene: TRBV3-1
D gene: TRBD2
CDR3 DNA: TGTGCCAGCAGCCAAGAAAGACTAGCGGCCCTCTGGGGAGATACGCAGTATTTT
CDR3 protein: CASSQERLAALWGDTQYF

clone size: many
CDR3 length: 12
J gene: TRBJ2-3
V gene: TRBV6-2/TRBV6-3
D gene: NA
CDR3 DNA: TGTGCCAGCAGTTACGATTCTGATACGCAGTATTTT
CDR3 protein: CASSYDSDTQYF

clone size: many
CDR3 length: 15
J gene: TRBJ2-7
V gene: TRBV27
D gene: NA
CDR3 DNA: TGTGCCAGCAGTTTATCGAGGGACAACTCCTACGAGCAGTACTTC
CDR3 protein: CASSLSRDNSYEQYF

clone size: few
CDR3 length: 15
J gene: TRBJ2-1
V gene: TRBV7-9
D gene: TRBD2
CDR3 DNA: TGTGCCAGCAGTTTTGTAGCGGGAGGTTTGTATGAGCAGTTCTTC
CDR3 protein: CASSFVAGGLYEQFF

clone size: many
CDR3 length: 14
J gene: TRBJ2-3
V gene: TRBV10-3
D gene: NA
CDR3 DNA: TGTGCCATCAGCGGACCGGTTACGGGGGATACGCAGTATTTT
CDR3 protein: CAISGPVTGDTQYF

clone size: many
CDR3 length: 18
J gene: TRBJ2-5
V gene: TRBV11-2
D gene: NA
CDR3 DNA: TGTGCCAGCAGCCCTACTATTCGGCCCGGTCGCCTGAAAGAGACCCAGTACTTC
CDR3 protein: CASSPTIRPGRLKETQYF

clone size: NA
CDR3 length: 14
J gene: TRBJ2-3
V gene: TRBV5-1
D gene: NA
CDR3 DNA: TGCGCCAGCAGCTTGGAAGTTGTCACAGATACGCAGTATTTT
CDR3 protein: CASSLEVVTDTQYF

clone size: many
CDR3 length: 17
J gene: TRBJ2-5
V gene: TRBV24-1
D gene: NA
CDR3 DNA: TGTGCCACCAGTGATTTGGGGGACGCATCGACCCAAGAGACCCAGTACTTC
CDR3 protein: CATSDLGDASTQETQYF

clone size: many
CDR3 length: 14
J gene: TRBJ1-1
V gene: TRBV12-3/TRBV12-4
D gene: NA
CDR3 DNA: TGTGCCAGCAGTTTAGATTCCTCCTTGGGTGAAGCTTTCTTT
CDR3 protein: CASSLDSSLGEAFF

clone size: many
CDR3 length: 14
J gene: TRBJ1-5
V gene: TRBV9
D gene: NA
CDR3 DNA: TGTGCCAGCAGCGCTGGGACGGTAGATCAGCCCCAGCATTTT
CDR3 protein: CASSAGTVDQPQHF

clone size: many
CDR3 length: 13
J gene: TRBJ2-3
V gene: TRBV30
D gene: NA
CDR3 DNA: TGTGCCTGGAGCGCATGGACTACGGATACGCAGTATTTT
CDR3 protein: CAWSAWTTDTQYF

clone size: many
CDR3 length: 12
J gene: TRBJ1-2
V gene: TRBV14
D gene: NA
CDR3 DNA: TGTGCCAGCAGCCCCATGGACTATGGCTACACCTTC
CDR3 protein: CASSPMDYGYTF

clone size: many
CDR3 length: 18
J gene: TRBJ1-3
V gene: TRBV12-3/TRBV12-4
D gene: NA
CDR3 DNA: TGTGCCAGCAGTTTAATTCCGCGACCAACGCCAACTGGAAACACCATATATTTT
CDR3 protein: CASSLIPRPTPTGNTIYF

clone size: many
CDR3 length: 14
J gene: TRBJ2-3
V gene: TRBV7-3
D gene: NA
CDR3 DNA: TGTGCCAGCAGCTTAATCCTTGGCACAGATACGCAGTATTTT
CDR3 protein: CASSLILGTDTQYF

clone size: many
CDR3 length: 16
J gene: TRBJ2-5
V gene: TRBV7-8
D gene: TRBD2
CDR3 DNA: TGTGCCAGCAGCTTAAGTAGGAGGACTGGCGGGGGGACCCAGTACTTC
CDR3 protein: CASSLSRRTGGGTQYF

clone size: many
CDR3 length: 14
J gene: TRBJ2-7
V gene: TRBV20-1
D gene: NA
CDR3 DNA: TGCAGTGCTAGGGTCCGGGGGTACTCCTACGAGCAGTACTTC
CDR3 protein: CSARVRGYSYEQYF

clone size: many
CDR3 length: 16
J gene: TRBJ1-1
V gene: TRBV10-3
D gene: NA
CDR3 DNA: TGTGCCATCAGTGACGACCTCCGAGGAGCGAACACTGAAGCTTTCTTT
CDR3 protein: CAISDDLRGANTEAFF

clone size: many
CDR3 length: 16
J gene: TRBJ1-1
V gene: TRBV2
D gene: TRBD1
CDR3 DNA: TGTGCCAGCAGTGCTGGCAGGGGGTTTATGGGCATTGAAGCTTTCTTT
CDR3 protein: CASSAGRGFMGIEAFF

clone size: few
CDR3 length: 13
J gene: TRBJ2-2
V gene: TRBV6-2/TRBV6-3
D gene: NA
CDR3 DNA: TGTGCCAGCAACGATCTCGATACCGGGGAGCTGTTTTTT
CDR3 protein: CASNDLDTGELFF

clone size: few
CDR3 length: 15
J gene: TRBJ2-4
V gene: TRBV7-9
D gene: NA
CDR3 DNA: TGTGCCAGCAGCCCCCAGGGAGGAAGCGCCTACATTCAGTACTTC
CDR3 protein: CASSPQGGSAYIQYF

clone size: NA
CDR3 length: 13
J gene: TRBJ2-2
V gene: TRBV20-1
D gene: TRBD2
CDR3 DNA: TGCAGTGCCCGCACTAGCGGGAGGGGGGAGCTGTTTTTT
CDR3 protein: CSARTSGRGELFF

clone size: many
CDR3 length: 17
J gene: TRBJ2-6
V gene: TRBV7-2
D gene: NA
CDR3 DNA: TGTGCCAGCAGCTTAGGGGCTGAGACCTCTGGGGCCAACGTCCTGACTTTC
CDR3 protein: CASSLGAETSGANVLTF

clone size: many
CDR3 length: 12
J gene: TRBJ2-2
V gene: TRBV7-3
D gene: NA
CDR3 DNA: TGTGCCAGCGCCGGAAACACCGGGGAGCTGTTTTTT
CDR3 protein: CASAGNTGELFF

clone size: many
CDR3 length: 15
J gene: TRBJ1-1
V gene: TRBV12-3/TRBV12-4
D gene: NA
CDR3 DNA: TGTGCCAGCAGTTTTGGGGGGGCGAGGGGCACTGAAGCTTTCTTT
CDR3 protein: CASSFGGARGTEAFF

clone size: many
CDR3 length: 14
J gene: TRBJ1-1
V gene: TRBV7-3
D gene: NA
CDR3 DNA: TGTGCCAGCAGCTTATGGGGGGGAGACACTGAAGCTTTCTTT
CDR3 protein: CASSLWGGDTEAFF

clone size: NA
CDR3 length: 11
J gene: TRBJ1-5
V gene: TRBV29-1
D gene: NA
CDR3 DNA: TGCAGCGTTGCCCCGGCTCAACCCCAGCATTTT
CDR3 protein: CSVAPAQPQHF

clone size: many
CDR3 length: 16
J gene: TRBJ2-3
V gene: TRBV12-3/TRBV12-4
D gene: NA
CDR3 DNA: TGTGCCAGCAGCTGGGGACTGCCTCTTGGAACAGATACGCAGTATTTT
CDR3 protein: CASSWGLPLGTDTQYF

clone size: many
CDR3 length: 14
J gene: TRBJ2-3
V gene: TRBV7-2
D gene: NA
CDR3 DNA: TGTGCCAGCAGCCCGAGGAGTGGAACAGATACGCAGTATTTT
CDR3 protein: CASSPRSGTDTQYF

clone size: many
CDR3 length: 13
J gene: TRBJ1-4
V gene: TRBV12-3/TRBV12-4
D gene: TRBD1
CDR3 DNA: TGTGCCAGCCAGGGACAGTTAACTGAAAAACTGTTTTTT
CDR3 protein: CASQGQLTEKLFF

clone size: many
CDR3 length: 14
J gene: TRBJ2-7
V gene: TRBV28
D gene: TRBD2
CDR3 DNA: TGTGCCAGCAGTTTGGGAGGGGCGCGCTACGAGCAGTACTTC
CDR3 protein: CASSLGGARYEQYF

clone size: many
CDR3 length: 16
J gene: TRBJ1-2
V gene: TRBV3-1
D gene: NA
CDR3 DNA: TGTGCCAGCAGCCAAGATTATCAGTACAGCGCTATTGGCTACACCTTC
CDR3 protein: CASSQDYQYSAIGYTF

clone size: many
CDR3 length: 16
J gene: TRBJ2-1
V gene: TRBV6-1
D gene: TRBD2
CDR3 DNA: TGTGCCAGCACTCACGAGGCGGGGGGTGGGCCACTTGAGCAGTTCTTC
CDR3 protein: CASTHEAGGGPLEQFF

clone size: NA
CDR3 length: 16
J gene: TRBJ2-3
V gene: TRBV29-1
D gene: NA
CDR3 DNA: TGCAGCGTTTCCGGAGGGGGCCCGAGCGGCACAGATACGCAGTATTTT
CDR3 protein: CSVSGGGPSGTDTQYF

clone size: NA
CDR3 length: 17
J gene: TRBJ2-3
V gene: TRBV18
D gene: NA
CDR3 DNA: TGTGCCAGCTCACCACCCCCCGGGGTAGCGGGCACAGATACGCAGTATTTT
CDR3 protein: CASSPPPGVAGTDTQYF

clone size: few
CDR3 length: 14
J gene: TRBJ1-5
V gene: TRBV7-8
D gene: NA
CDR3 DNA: TGTGCCAGCAGCGGCCCGGAGGGCAATCAGCCCCAGCATTTT
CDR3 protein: CASSGPEGNQPQHF

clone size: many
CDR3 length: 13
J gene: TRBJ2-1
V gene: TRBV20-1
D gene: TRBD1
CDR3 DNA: TGCAGTGCCAGGGGGTTTTCGTACAATGAGCAGTTCTTC
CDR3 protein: CSARGFSYNEQFF

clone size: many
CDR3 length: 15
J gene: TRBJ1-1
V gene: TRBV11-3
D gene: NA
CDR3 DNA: TGTGCCAGCAGCTTAGGGGAAGGCAGGGGAACTGAAGCTTTCTTT
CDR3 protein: CASSLGEGRGTEAFF

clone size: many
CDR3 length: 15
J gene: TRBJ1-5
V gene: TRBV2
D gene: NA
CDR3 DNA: TGTGCCAGCAGTGAAACGGCGCTCGGAAATCAGCCCCAGCATTTT
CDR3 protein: CASSETALGNQPQHF

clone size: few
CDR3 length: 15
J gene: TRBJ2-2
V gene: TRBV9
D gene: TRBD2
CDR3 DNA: TGTGCCAGCAGCGTAGTGGCTAGCGGGTTGGGGGAGCTGTTTTTT
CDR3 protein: CASSVVASGLGELFF

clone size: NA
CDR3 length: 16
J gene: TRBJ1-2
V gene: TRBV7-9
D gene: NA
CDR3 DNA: TGTGCCAGCAGCCCCACAAGGGACACCTTCCGCTATGGCTACACCTTC
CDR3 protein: CASSPTRDTFRYGYTF

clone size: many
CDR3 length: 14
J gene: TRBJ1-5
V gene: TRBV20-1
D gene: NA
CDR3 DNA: TGCAGTGCCCAAAGGGGGGCGGTCAATCAGCCCCAGCATTTT
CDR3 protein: CSAQRGAVNQPQHF

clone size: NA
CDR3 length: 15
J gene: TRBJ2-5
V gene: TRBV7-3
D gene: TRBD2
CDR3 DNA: TGTGCCAGCAGCTTACTACTAGCGGTGCAAGAGACCCAGTACTTC
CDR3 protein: CASSLLLAVQETQYF

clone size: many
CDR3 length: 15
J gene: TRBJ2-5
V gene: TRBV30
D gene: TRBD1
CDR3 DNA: TGTGCCTGGAGTACAGGGGACATTTTGGGAGAGACCCAGTACTTC
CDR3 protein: CAWSTGDILGETQYF

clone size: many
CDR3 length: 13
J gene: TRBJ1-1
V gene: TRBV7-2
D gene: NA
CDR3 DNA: TGTGCCAGCAGCTTAGGCACTGGGGATGAAGCTTTCTTT
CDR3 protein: CASSLGTGDEAFF

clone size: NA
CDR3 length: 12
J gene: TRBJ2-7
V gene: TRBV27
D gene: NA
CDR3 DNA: TGTGCCAGCAGACAGGGATCCCACGAGCAGTACTTC
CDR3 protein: CASRQGSHEQYF